This T cell receptor (beta chain) was documented in a study of T cell responses to AZD1222 COVID-19 vaccine. General observations from the study: Spike-specific TCR breadth rose after two AZD1222 doses, and depth rose as well. Nearly half of spike-specific TCRs reportedly go after variant regions that carry no mutations.

Using immunoSEQ multiplex PCR, the repertoire was profiled, and TCRdb retains in-frame clones only, with some absent. The sample has some 100,000 clones; roughly 90% are singletons. Details on this clone: Its antigen is as yet unknown.

The V end was cut by 4 bases, the J end by 0 bases, with 13 bases between. The V gene's germline CDR1 is SGHKS and CDR2 YYEKEE (reference sequence). The CDR3 loop spans 15 amino acids. This TCR was sampled from an adult in good health. Here the sequenced sample was peripheral blood, taken on day 0 of AZD1222 vaccination. The chain carries TRBV5-5 and TRBJ1-1; TRBD1 is a possible D gene (5 bases). CDR3 amino acids: CASSQWGVMNTEAFF. Here the CDR3 DNA reads TGTGCCAGCAGCCAGTGGGGGGTCATGAACACTGAAGCTTTCTTT.